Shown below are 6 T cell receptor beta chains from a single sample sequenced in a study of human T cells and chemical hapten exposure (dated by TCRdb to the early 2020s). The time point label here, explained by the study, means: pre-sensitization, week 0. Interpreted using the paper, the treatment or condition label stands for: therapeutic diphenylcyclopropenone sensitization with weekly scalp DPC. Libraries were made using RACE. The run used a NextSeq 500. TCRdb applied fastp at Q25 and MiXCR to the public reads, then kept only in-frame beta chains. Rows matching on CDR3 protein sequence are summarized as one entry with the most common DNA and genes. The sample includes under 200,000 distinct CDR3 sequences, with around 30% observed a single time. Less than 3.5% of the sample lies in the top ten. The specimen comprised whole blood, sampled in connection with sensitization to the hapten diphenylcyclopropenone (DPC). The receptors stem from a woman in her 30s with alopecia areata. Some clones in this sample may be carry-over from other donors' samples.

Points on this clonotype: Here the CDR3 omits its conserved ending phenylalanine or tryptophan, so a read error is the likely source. The CDR3 reads CASNLKGGVGTGELFS. The CDR3 DNA sequence: TGTGCCAGCAACCTAAAGGGGGGAGTCGGCACCGGGGAGCTGTTTTCT. This chain connects TRBV28 to TRBJ2-2; possibly TRBD1 or TRBD2 for D (6 bases each). This CDR3 comprises 16 residues. Germline assignment: CDR1 MDHEN and CDR2 SYDVKM. V shed 7 bases and J shed 4 bases, with 19 bases lying between them.

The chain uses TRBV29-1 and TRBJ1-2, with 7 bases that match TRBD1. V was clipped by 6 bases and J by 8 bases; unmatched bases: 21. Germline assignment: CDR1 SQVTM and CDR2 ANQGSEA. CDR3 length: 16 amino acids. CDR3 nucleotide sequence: TGCAGCGTGGATACGACAGGGTTGCCGATTAATCTCGGCTACACCTTC. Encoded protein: CSVDTTGLPINLGYTF. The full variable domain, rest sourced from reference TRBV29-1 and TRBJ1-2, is SAVISQKPSRDICQRGTSLTIQCQVDSQVTMMFWYRQQPGQSLTLIATANQGSEATYESGFVIDKFPISRPNLTFSTLTVSNMSPEDSSIYLCSVDTTGLPINLGYTFGSGTRLTVV.

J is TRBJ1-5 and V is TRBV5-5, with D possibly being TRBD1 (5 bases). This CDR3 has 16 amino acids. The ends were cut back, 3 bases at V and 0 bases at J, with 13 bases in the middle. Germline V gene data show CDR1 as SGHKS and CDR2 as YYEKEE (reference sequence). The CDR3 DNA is TGTGCCAGCAGCTCTACCGGGGCAAATAGCAATCAGCCCCAGCATTTT. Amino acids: CASSSTGANSNQPQHF.

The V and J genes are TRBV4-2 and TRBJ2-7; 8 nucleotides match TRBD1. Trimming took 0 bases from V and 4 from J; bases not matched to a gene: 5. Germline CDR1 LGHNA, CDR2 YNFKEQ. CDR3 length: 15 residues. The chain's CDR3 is CASSQERTGPYEQYF. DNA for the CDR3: TGTGCCAGCAGCCAAGAAAGGACAGGGCCATACGAGCAGTACTTC.

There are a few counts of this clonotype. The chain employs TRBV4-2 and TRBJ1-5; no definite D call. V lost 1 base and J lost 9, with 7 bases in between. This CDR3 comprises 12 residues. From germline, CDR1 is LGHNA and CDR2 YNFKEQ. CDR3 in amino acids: CASSQGPGPQHF. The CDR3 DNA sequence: TGTGCCAGCAGCCAAGGTCCCGGGCCCCAGCATTTT.

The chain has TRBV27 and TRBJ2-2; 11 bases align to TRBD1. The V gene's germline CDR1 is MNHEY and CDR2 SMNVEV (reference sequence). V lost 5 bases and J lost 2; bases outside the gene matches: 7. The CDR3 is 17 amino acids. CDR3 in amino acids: CASSRTGGSINTGELFF. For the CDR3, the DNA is TGTGCCAGCAGTCGGACAGGGGGCTCCATAAACACCGGGGAGCTGTTTTTT.